The 23 T cell receptor beta chains in this list originate from one sample, sequenced in a study of CD4+ T cells in melanoma. Libraries were prepared by immunoSEQ multiplex PCR; TCRdb keeps only in-frame clonotypes and omits some of them. The sample shows about 21,000 clones, about three quarters of them seen only once. The receptors here all came from a human donor with melanoma.

This rearrangement joins TRBV6-1 to TRBJ1-1, with a possible D match to TRBD1 (5 bases). Trimming pared 3 bases from V and 6 bases from J, leaving 17 bases between. Germline V gene lookup returns CDR1 MNHNS and CDR2 SASEGT. The CDR3 extends over 15 amino acids. CDR3 region: CASSEVREAIPEAFF. CDR3 sequence (DNA): TGTGCCAGCAGTGAGGTCAGGGAGGCTATCCCTGAAGCTTTCTTT.

The chain links TRBV9 to TRBJ2-2; 11 bases fit TRBD2. Germline values: CDR1 SGDLS, CDR2 YYNGEE. Trimming removed 5 bases from V and 6 bases from J; junction bases left unmatched: 9. The CDR3 extends over 16 amino acids. The CDR3 sequence: CASRPLAGGPSGELFF. The CDR3 nucleotides read TGTGCCAGCAGGCCCTTAGCGGGGGGGCCTTCCGGGGAGCTGTTTTTT.

The V and J genes are TRBV14 and TRBJ1-1; 11 bases align to TRBD1. Trimming at V came to 6 bases and at J to 4 bases, leaving 4 bases not matched to a gene. Germline assignment: CDR1 SGHDN and CDR2 FVKESK. The CDR3 is 14 amino acids. DNA of the CDR3: TGTGCCAGCAGGGGACAGGGGGGTACCACTGAAGCTTTCTTT. Protein sequence: CASRGQGGTTEAFF.

V and J are TRBV7-3 and TRBJ1-2, with unresolved D. Germline assignment: CDR1 SGHTA and CDR2 FQGTGA. Deletions cut 5 bases from V and 9 bases from J, with 7 bases between. The CDR3 runs 10 residues. In DNA form, the CDR3 reads TGTGCCAGCAGCCCTAGGAGCTACACCTTC. Translated: CASSPRSYTF.

This chain connects TRBV6-5 to TRBJ2-7; no firm D call. Trimming pared 8 bases from V and 5 bases from J, leaving 10 bases between. Germline loops: CDR1 MNHEY, CDR2 SVGAGI. The CDR3 contains 11 residues. CDR3 nucleotide sequence: TGTGCCAGCCGGAACTGGGACGAGCAGTACTTC. The encoded protein is CASRNWDEQYF.

This clone came up once. This chain uses TRBV9 with TRBJ1-2, with D possibly matching TRBD1 (5 bases). The CDR3 spans 15 residues. The V and J ends lost 6 bases and 4 bases respectively, with 19 bases between them. The germline CDR1 and CDR2 sequences are SGDLS and YYNGEE. The CDR3 loop is CASTGGGKSAYGYTF. CDR3 coding DNA: TGTGCCAGCACTGGGGGGGGGAAAAGCGCCTATGGCTACACCTTC.

The chain is built from TRBV5-1 and TRBJ1-2; 8 bases align to TRBD1. Germline loops: CDR1 SGHRS, CDR2 YFSETQ. The CDR3 consists of 14 residues. V dropped 7 bases and J dropped 0; count of bases not matched to a gene: 5. CDR3 in amino acids: CASGQGAANYGYTF. The CDR3 coding sequence is TGCGCCAGCGGCCAGGGGGCAGCTAACTATGGCTACACCTTC.

The V call is TRBV11-1, the J call TRBJ2-5; D is undetermined. Near its end, the DNA agrees better with TRBJ2-7, so the J call may be wrong. Germline assignment: CDR1 SGHAT and CDR2 FQDESV (reference sequence). The CDR3 sequence is 14 residues long. DNA of the CDR3: TGTGCCAGCAGCTTTTTTCGTAGCTCCTACGAGCAGTACTTC. It yields the protein CASSFFRSSYEQYF.

The chain combines TRBV5-1 with TRBJ2-1; D is unclear. The CDR3 consists of 12 residues. Germline V gives CDR1 SGHRS, CDR2 YFSETQ. V lost 4 bases and J 5 bases, leaving 7 bases between the germline ends. In DNA, the CDR3 is TGCGCCAGCAGCATAGCCAACAATGAGCAGTTCTTC. It is translated as CASSIANNEQFF.

The chain recombines TRBV11-2 with TRBJ2-1, with 7 positions matching TRBD1. The germline CDR1 and CDR2 sequences are SGHAT and FQNNGV. The V segment lost 5 bases and the J segment 0 bases; nucleotides outside the gene matches: 7. The CDR3 runs 16 residues. The DNA for the CDR3 is TGTGCCAGCAGCGGACGACAGGGTTCCTCCTACAATGAGCAGTTCTTC. Residues: CASSGRQGSSYNEQFF. The full variable domain, in which reference TRBV11-2 and TRBJ2-1 provide the parts outside the CDR3, is EAGVAQSPRYKIIEKRQSVAFWCNPISGHATLYWYQQILGQGPKLLIQFQNNGVVDDSQLPKDRFSAERLKGVDSTLKIQPAKLEDSAVYLCASSGRQGSSYNEQFFGPGTRLTVL.

This clone was detected only a few times. The chain combines TRBV11-2 with TRBJ2-5; D is perhaps TRBD1 or TRBD2 (6 bases each). The CDR3 loop spans 15 amino acids. Germline V lookup: CDR1 SGHAT, CDR2 FQNNGV. Trimming took 3 bases from V and 2 from J, leaving 13 bases between them. This chain's CDR3 is CASSFGGGRQETQYF. The DNA for the CDR3 is TGTGCCAGCAGCTTTGGAGGGGGTCGACAAGAGACCCAGTACTTC.

V is TRBV30 and J is TRBJ1-1; TRBD1 agrees at 8 bases. The V gene's germline CDR1 is GTSNPN and CDR2 SVGIG (reference sequence). The junction had 8 bases not matched to a gene; V was cut back by 3 bases and J by 2 bases. This CDR3 region has 15 residues. CDR3 loop: CAWSYSDRDNTEAFF. CDR3 DNA: TGTGCCTGGAGCTATTCGGACAGGGACAACACTGAAGCTTTCTTT.

This clone was counted once. The V and J genes are TRBV5-4 and TRBJ1-1; TRBD1 matches at 8 bases. The CDR3 has 14 residues. V shed 1 base and J 7 bases; nucleotides not matched to a gene: 6. Germline CDR1 and CDR2: SGHNT and YYREEE (reference sequence). The chain's CDR3 is CASSLYGTGDEAFF. CDR3 DNA sequence: TGTGCCAGCAGCTTGTATGGGACAGGCGATGAAGCTTTCTTT.

V gene TRBV19 combines with J gene TRBJ2-3; 11 nucleotides match TRBD2. The germline V gene encodes CDR1 LNHDA and CDR2 SQIVND (reference sequence). J gave up 3 bases and V 4 bases, and 3 bases lay outside the gene matches. The CDR3 sequence is 15 residues long. The CDR3 DNA is TGTGCCAGTAGTACTTTAGCGGGGGGGACAGATACGCAGTATTTT. Translated: CASSTLAGGTDTQYF.

The chain is built from TRBV5-1 and TRBJ2-1; unclear D gene. From germline, CDR1 is SGHRS and CDR2 YFSETQ. There are 15 residues in the CDR3. Trimming stripped 0 bases from V and 9 bases from J, with 16 bases between. The CDR3 loop reads CASSLVSQVSFEQFF. CDR3 nucleotide sequence: TGCGCCAGCAGCTTGGTTTCCCAAGTATCTTTTGAGCAGTTCTTC.

V is TRBV12-5 and J is TRBJ1-2, with 8 bases fitting TRBD1. The CDR3 covers 16 residues. Germline loops: CDR1 LGHNT, CDR2 FRNRAP. The ends lost 3 bases at V and 3 bases at J; junction bases unmatched: 9. The CDR3 here is CASGFGTGNGDYGYTF. The CDR3 nucleotides are TGTGCTAGTGGTTTCGGGACAGGCAATGGGGACTATGGCTACACCTTC. Combining the CDR3 with reference TRBV12-5 and TRBJ1-2 gives the whole variable domain DARVTQTPRHKVTEMGQEVTMRCQPILGHNTVFWYRQTMMQGLELLAYFRNRAPLDDSGMPKDRFSAEMPDATLATLKIQPSEPRDSAVYFCASGFGTGNGDYGYTFGSGTRLTVV.

The genes are TRBV6-1 and TRBJ1-2; D is possibly TRBD1 (6 bases). V lost 0 bases and J 0 bases, leaving 8 bases between the germline ends. Looked up from germline, CDR1 is MNHNS and CDR2 is SASEGT. The CDR3 loop spans 15 amino acids. DNA for the CDR3: TGTGCCAGCAGTGAAGCCGGACAGCCTAACTATGGCTACACCTTC. Its translation is CASSEAGQPNYGYTF.

The rearrangement links TRBV5-1 to TRBJ1-1, with D unclear. Per the germline V gene, CDR1 is SGHRS and CDR2 is YFSETQ. Trimming took off 4 bases at V and 7 bases at J, with 20 bases between the two ends. The CDR3 runs to 15 residues. Here the CDR3 DNA reads TGCGCCAGCAGCCCCCAGGATGACTGGCCCATTGAAGCTTTCTTT. It specifies CASSPQDDWPIEAFF.

This clone was observed a handful of times. The CDR3 region has the DNA TGCGCCAGCAGCTTGGATGGGGGGGGTCAGCCCCAGCATTTT. Amino acids: CASSLDGGGQPQHF. The J gene is TRBJ1-5, the V gene TRBV5-1; maybe TRBD1 (5 bases). Germline V gene data show CDR1 as SGHRS and CDR2 as YFSETQ. V gave up 0 bases and J gave up 6 bases, with 10 bases separating them. The CDR3 consists of 14 residues. Combining the CDR3 with reference TRBV5-1 and TRBJ1-5 gives the whole variable domain KAGVTQTPRYLIKTRGQQVTLSCSPISGHRSVSWYQQTPGQGLQFLFEYFSETQRNKGNFPGRFSGRQFSNSRSEMNVSTLELGDSALYLCASSLDGGGQPQHFGDGTRLSIL.

The genes are TRBV11-2 and TRBJ2-1; D unclear. Germline V gives CDR1 SGHAT, CDR2 FQNNGV. CDR3 length equals 15 residues. V lost 1 base to trimming and J lost 0 bases, with 7 bases between them. The CDR3 region has the DNA TGTGCCAGCAGCTTAGCGAGAAGCTCCTACAATGAGCAGTTCTTC. Translating it yields CASSLARSSYNEQFF.

This sequence joins TRBV7-8 and TRBJ2-5, with D uncertain. With 5 bases removed from V and 7 bases from J, the gap between germline ends came to 14 bases. The CDR3 totals 13 residues. The germline CDR1 and CDR2 sequences are SGHVS and FQNEAQ. The CDR3 bases are TGTGCCAGCAGCCTCTCGGGCGGCGCGACCCAGTACTTC. Translated: CASSLSGGATQYF. The entire variable domain, with the rest obtained from reference TRBV7-8 and TRBJ2-5, is as follows: GAGVSQSPRYKVAKRGQDVALRCDPISGHVSLFWYQQALGQGPEFLTYFQNEAQLDKSGLPSDRFFAERPEGSVSTLKIQRTQQEDSAVYLCASSLSGGATQYFGPGTRLLVL.

This chain joins TRBV9 and TRBJ2-7, with unresolved D. This CDR3 region has 14 residues. Germline-derived CDR1 and CDR2 are SGDLS and YYNGEE. V was clipped by 4 bases and J by 10 bases, with 21 bases between them. CDR3 coding DNA: TGTGCCAGCAGCCCCCCTCTCGAGGATGATCGTCAGTACTTC. Encoded protein: CASSPPLEDDRQYF.

The chain couples TRBV19 to TRBJ1-6, with TRBD1 as a possible D gene (5 bases). V gave up 3 bases and J gave up 9 bases, with 18 bases separating them. The germline V gene encodes CDR1 LNHDA and CDR2 SQIVND (reference sequence). The CDR3 runs 16 residues. The CDR3 DNA follows: TGTGCCAGTAGTATTGACGGCTCGGGGGTAGGTTCACCCCTCCACTTT. Translated: CASSIDGSGVGSPLHF.